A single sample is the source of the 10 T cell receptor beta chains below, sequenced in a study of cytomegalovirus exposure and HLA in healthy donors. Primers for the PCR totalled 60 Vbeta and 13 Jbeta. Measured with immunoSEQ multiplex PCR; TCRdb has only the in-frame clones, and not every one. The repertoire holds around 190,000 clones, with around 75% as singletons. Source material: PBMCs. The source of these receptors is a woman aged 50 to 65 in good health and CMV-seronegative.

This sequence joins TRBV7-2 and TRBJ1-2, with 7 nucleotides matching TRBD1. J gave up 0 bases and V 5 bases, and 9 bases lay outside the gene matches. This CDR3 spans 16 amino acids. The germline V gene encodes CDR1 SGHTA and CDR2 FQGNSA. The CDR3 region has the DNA TGTGCCAGCAGCCCAACAGGGGCCCGAGCTAACTATGGCTACACCTTC. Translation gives CASSPTGARANYGYTF.

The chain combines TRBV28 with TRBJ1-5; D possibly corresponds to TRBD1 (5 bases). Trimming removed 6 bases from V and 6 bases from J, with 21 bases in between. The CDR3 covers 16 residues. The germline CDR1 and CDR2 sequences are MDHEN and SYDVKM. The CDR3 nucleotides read TGTGCCAGCAGACCCGGAGTGAGGCAGGGATCTCAGCCCCAGCATTTT. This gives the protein CASRPGVRQGSQPQHF.

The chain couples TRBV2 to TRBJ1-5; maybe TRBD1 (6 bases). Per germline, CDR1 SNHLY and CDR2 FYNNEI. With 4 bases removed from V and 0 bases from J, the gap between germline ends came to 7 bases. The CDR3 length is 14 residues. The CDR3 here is CASSADSSNQPQHF. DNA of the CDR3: TGTGCCAGCAGTGCGGACAGTAGCAATCAGCCCCAGCATTTT.

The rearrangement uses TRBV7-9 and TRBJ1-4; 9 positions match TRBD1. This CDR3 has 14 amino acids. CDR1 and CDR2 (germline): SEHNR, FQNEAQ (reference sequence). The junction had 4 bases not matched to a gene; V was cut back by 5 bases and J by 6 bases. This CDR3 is CASSPTGGDEKLFF. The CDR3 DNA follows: TGTGCCAGCAGCCCTACAGGGGGCGATGAAAAACTGTTTTTT.

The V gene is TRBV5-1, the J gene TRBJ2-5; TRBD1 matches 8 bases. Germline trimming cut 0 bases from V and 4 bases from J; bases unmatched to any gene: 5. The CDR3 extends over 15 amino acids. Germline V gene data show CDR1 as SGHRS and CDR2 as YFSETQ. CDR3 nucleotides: TGCGCCAGCAGCTTGGATGACAGGGGAGGAGAGACCCAGTACTTC. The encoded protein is CASSLDDRGGETQYF.

CDR3 sequence (DNA): TGTGCCAGCACCCAAGGGGGCAGTGGCACCGGGGAGCTGTTTTTT. This gives the protein CASTQGGSGTGELFF. The chain is built from TRBV11-3 and TRBJ2-2, with 7 bases lining up with TRBD1. Unmatched junction bases numbered 9, after V lost 7 bases and J lost 4 bases. Looked up from germline, CDR1 is SGHNT and CDR2 is YENEEA. The CDR3 has 15 residues.

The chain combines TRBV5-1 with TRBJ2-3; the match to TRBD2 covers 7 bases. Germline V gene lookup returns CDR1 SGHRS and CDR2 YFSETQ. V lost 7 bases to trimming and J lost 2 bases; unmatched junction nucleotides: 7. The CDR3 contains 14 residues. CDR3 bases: TGCGCCAGCGGCGGACTAGGACACACAGATACGCAGTATTTT. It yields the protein CASGGLGHTDTQYF.

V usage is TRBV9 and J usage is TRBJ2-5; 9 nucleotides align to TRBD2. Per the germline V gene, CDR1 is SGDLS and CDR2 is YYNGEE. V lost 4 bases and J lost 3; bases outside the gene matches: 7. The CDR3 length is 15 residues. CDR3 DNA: TGTGCCAGCAGCAGAGGGAGACTAGCGGAAGAGACCCAGTACTTC. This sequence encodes CASSRGRLAEETQYF.

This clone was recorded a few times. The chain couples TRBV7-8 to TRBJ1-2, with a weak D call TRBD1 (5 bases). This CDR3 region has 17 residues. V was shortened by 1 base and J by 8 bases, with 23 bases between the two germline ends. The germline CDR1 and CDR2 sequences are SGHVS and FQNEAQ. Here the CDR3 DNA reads TGTGCCAGCAGCTTAGAGCGCGGGATTGGGGCCACGGGAGGCTACACCTTC. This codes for CASSLERGIGATGGYTF.

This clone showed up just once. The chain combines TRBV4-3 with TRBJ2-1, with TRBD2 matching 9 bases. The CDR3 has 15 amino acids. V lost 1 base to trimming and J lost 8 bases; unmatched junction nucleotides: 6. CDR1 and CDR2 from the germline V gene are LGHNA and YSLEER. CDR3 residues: CASSQVGLAGHEQFF. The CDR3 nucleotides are TGCGCCAGCAGCCAAGTGGGACTAGCCGGCCATGAGCAGTTCTTC.